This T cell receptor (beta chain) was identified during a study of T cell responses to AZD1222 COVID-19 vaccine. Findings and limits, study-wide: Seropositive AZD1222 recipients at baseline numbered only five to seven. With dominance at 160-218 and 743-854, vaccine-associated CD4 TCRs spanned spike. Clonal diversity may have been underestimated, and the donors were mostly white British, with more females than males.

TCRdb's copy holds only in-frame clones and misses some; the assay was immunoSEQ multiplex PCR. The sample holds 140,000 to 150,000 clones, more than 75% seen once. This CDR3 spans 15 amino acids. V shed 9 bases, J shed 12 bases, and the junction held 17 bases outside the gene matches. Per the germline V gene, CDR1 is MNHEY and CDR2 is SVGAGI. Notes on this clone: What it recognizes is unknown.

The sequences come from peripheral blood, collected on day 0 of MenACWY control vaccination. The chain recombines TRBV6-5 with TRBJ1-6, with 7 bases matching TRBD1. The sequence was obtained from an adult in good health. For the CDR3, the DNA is TGTGCCAGTAAACCCTCCGGGACAGACCTTTTACCCCTCCACTTT. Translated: CASKPSGTDLLPLHF.